Sequencing of this TCR beta chain was carried out in a study of blood T cell repertoires in COVID-19 (dated by TCRdb to about 2020). A note on the overall study: Samples from collaborators originated in the United States, Italy and Spain and spanned both the acute and convalescent phases of COVID-19. Where HLA class I and class II types were available, the types were taken from metadata supplied by the sample provider, not from assay-based typing. Nearly every sample came with metadata listing a de-identified subject ID, COVID-19 status, age in years and sex. The dataset comprised deeply sampled blood TCRbeta repertoires from subjects exposed to, actively infected with, or recovered from COVID-19. The material from the prospective study consisted of cDNA or gDNA derived from T cells, B-cell-depleted T cells, or PBMCs. The repertoires were released in a freely available public database meant as a resource for research on the immune response to SARS-CoV-2. The samples were drawn from two sources: the first 160 participants of the ongoing ImmuneRACE study, and approximately 1,300 subjects contributed by 6 global collaborators. Overall study results and their limits: The quantity of clinical and demographic metadata differed by source and by participant and was supplied without curation.

The immunoSEQ Assay, a bias-controlled multiplex PCR, was used to amplify TCRbeta CDR3 regions from genomic DNA. The authors processed their data as follows. The number of nucleated cells in each sample was estimated from the amplification of reference gene primers within the assay. Sequence reads were collapsed and filtered to measure the absolute abundance of every unique TCRbeta CDR3 rearrangement. For each sample, productive Simpson clonality was calculated by taking the square root of Simpson's diversity index across productive rearrangements. Here the immuneACCESS table is served through TCRdb, limited to in-frame sequences with V and J called. Missing clones are a known gap in these copies; in checked studies unresolved V genes cover under half, and the rest lacks a known reason. From that table come the V and J calls and clone size; the DNA was used to work out D and trimming. Present in this sample are tens of thousands of clones, approximately 78% of which were seen just once. The top ten constitute 14% of the sample.

On this clone itself: Its binding antigen is unknown. Qualities for individual bases were not recorded, and no much larger clone is one base off.

The collaborating institutions used their own protocols to collect whole blood in K2EDTA tubes. For TCRbeta analysis, collaborators shipped samples as frozen whole blood, isolated PBMCs, or DNA extracted from either of those sample types. This receptor was obtained from a human donor with acute or convalescent COVID-19. The donor label of this sample is uncertain. The specimen was peripheral blood.

The DNA sequence is given as TGTGCCAGCAGCGTACAGGGGGGAAACACTGAAGCTTTCTTT. It specifies CASSVQGGNTEAFF. The chain is encoded by TRBV9 joined to TRBJ1-1; 7 of the junction bases match TRBD1. CDR1 is given as SGDLS and CDR2 as YYNGEE, both from the germline V gene. V ends up 1 base short and J 2 bases short, with an unmatched junction base count of 2. The CDR3, cysteine through phenylalanine, is 14 amino acids long. CDR3 DNA only is kept here, 42 bases in frame from base 1. The entire variable domain, with the stretches around the CDR3 drawn from the reference TRBV9 and TRBJ1-1 proteins, is DSGVTQTPKHLITATGQRVTLRCSPRSGDLSVYWYQQSLDQGLQFLIQYYNGEERAKGNILERFSAQQFPDLHSELNLSSLELGDSALYFCASSVQGGNTEAFFGQGTRLTVV.